Presented here are 11 T cell receptor beta chains from one specimen sequenced in a study of cytomegalovirus exposure and HLA in healthy donors. A multiplex PCR was run with 60 Vbeta primers and 13 Jbeta primers. Method: immunoSEQ multiplex PCR; TCRdb's copy keeps in-frame clones and lacks some. The data show some 220,000 clones, roughly four fifths seen once. The specimen sequenced was PBMCs. The receptors originated from a woman aged 40 to 55 in good health and CMV-seronegative.

The rearrangement links TRBV27 to TRBJ2-3, with D possibly TRBD2 on 6 matching bases. The CDR3 is 17 amino acids. V was cut by 3 bases and J by 3 bases, with 19 bases left in between. Germline V gene data show CDR1 as MNHEY and CDR2 as SMNVEV (reference sequence). The CDR3 bases are TGTGCCAGCAGTTTCTCCAGGGTGGGGGGAAGAACAGATACGCAGTATTTT. This translates into CASSFSRVGGRTDTQYF.

The table lists this clone with a few counts. The V and J genes are TRBV5-4 and TRBJ2-5; D perhaps matches TRBD2 (6 bases). V lost 2 bases, J lost 1 base, and 9 bases lay in between. This CDR3 is built from 14 residues. From germline, CDR1 is SGHNT and CDR2 YYREEE (reference sequence). The CDR3 protein is CASSFGGIQETQYF. CDR3 DNA sequence: TGTGCCAGCAGCTTCGGGGGAATCCAAGAGACCCAGTACTTC. Full variable domain (rest looked up from reference TRBV5-4 and TRBJ2-5): ETGVTQSPTHLIKTRGQQVTLRCSSQSGHNTVSWYQQALGQGPQFIFQYYREEENGRGNFPPRFSGLQFPNYSSELNVNALELDDSALYLCASSFGGIQETQYFGPGTRLLVL.

This clone was found once. V gene TRBV7-8 combines with J gene TRBJ1-1, with a possible D match to TRBD1 (5 bases). Trimming removed 6 bases from V and 4 bases from J, with 12 bases in between. Germline CDR1 is SGHVS and CDR2 is FQNEAQ. This CDR3 region has 13 residues. Here the CDR3 reads CASRKGQITEAFF. Here the CDR3 DNA reads TGTGCCAGCAGAAAGGGGCAGATCACTGAAGCTTTCTTT. The complete variable domain, with remaining parts taken from reference TRBV7-8 and TRBJ1-1, reads GAGVSQSPRYKVAKRGQDVALRCDPISGHVSLFWYQQALGQGPEFLTYFQNEAQLDKSGLPSDRFFAERPEGSVSTLKIQRTQQEDSAVYLCASRKGQITEAFFGQGTRLTVV.

This clone came up a few times. The chain has TRBV7-6 and TRBJ1-3; D might be TRBD1 (5 bases). V shed 5 bases and J shed 1 base, with 12 bases lying between them. The CDR3 has 15 amino acids. From germline, CDR1 is SGHVS and CDR2 FNYEAQ. The CDR3 loop reads CASSPGQTSGNTIYF. The CDR3 DNA reads TGTGCCAGCAGCCCCGGACAAACTTCTGGAAACACCATATATTTT.

This chain joins TRBV10-3 and TRBJ1-5; 9 bases agree with TRBD1. The V gene end was trimmed by 2 bases and the J gene end by 11 bases; junction bases not matched to a gene: 13. The germline V gene has CDR1 ENHRY and CDR2 SYGVKD. The CDR3 has 16 residues. The CDR3 sequence: CAISERQTGGAMAQHF. CDR3 coding DNA: TGTGCCATCAGTGAGCGGCAGACAGGGGGGGCTATGGCCCAGCATTTT.

V is TRBV15 and J is TRBJ2-4; the D gene is possibly TRBD2 (6 bases). The V gene lost 0 bases and the J gene lost 6 bases, with 12 bases spanning the gap. The germline gives CDR1 LNHNV, CDR2 YYDKDF (reference sequence). The CDR3 is 15 residues long. The CDR3 sequence: CATSREGAGGNIQYF. For the CDR3, the DNA is TGTGCCACCAGCAGAGAGGGCGCCGGGGGAAACATTCAGTACTTC.

This clone was seen once. Lacking the conserved final phenylalanine or tryptophan, this CDR3 likely reflects a read error. The CDR3 bases are TGTGCCAGCAGGGAGCTCGGGGGTAGCTCCTACGAGCAGTACCTC. Encoded protein: CASRELGGSSYEQYL. The gene calls are TRBV2 and TRBJ2-7, with TRBD2 as a possible D gene (6 bases). V lost 6 bases, J lost 0 bases, and 15 bases lay in between. The CDR3 has 15 amino acids. The germline CDR1 and CDR2 sequences are SNHLY and FYNNEI.

The V call is TRBV27, the J call TRBJ1-4; a possible D gene is TRBD1 (5 bases). Trimming removed 4 bases from V and 9 bases from J, with 30 bases in between. The germline CDR1 and CDR2 sequences are MNHEY and SMNVEV (reference sequence). The CDR3 runs 19 residues. This CDR3 reads CASSSNLVSPGGKGQKLFF. In nucleotides, the CDR3 is TGTGCCAGCAGTTCTAACTTAGTCTCCCCGGGGGGGAAAGGCCAAAAACTGTTTTTT. The full variable domain, its missing parts supplied by reference TRBV27 and TRBJ1-4, is EAQVTQNPRYLITVTGKKLTVTCSQNMNHEYMSWYRQDPGLGLRQIYYSMNVEVTDKGDVPEGYKVSRKEKRNFPLILESPSPNQTSLYFCASSSNLVSPGGKGQKLFFGSGTQLSVL.

The chain couples TRBV30 to TRBJ1-4; D is undetermined. This CDR3 spans 14 amino acids. Germline-derived CDR1 and CDR2 are GTSNPN and SVGIG (reference sequence). Trimming removed 0 bases at V and 3 bases at J, with 8 bases between. This chain's CDR3 is CAWSVLSSNEKLFF. As DNA, the CDR3 is TGTGCCTGGAGTGTCCTGTCGTCTAATGAAAAACTGTTTTTT.

V and J are TRBV21-1 and TRBJ2-2; TRBD1, as called in the table, went unchecked against the DNA. TRBV21-1 is assigned pseudogene status. This CDR3 comprises 14 residues. Here the CDR3 DNA reads TGTGCCAGCAGCAGGGGGACATCTACCGGGGAGCTGTTTTTT. Translating gives CASSRGTSTGELFF.

A single count supports this clone. One end of the junction fails to match germline, which may point to a read error. The gene calls are TRBV19 and TRBJ1-4; TRBD1 is a possible D gene (5 bases). The CDR3 covers 14 residues. CDR1 LNHDA and CDR2 SQIVND come from the germline V gene (reference sequence). CDR3 region: CASSKTVSNEKLFF. The DNA for the CDR3 is TGTGCCAGCAGTAAGACAGTTAGTAATGAAAAACTGTTTTTT.